Presented here are 31 T cell receptor beta chains from one specimen sequenced in a study of blood T cell repertoires in COVID-19. Assay used: immunoSEQ multiplex PCR; TCRdb lists only in-frame clones, some missing. The sample includes approximately 210,000 clones, less than 85% of them seen just once. Sequencing was performed on peripheral blood. These receptors were collected from a woman aged 80 or older with COVID-19, enrolled during active disease.

This chain links TRBV5-1 with TRBJ2-1, with 8 positions matching TRBD2. Germline CDR1 is SGHRS and CDR2 is YFSETQ. The CDR3 sequence is 14 residues long. V gave up 4 bases and J gave up 2 bases; unmatched junction bases: 2. The CDR3 DNA reads TGCGCCAGCAGCACCGGGGGGGCCTACAATGAGCAGTTCTTC. Encoded protein: CASSTGGAYNEQFF.

V and J are TRBV9 and TRBJ1-2, with 9 bases matching TRBD1. V was clipped by 1 base and J by 7 bases; unmatched bases: 5. The CDR3 is 14 residues long. Germline V gives CDR1 SGDLS, CDR2 YYNGEE. The CDR3 DNA is TGTGCCAGCAGCGTAACAGGGGGCGTCGGTGGCTACACCTTC. Residues: CASSVTGGVGGYTF.

CDR3 in amino acids: CASSLRAGTAWETQYF. In DNA form, the CDR3 reads TGTGCCAGCAGCTTACGAGCGGGGACTGCGTGGGAGACCCAGTACTTC. This sequence joins TRBV7-2 and TRBJ2-5; TRBD2 matches 7 bases. The CDR3 loop spans 16 amino acids. Germline V gene sequence: CDR1 SGHTA, CDR2 FQGNSA. The V and J ends lost 2 bases and 5 bases, in that order; junction bases with no gene match: 11.

This chain joins TRBV2 and TRBJ1-2, with D possibly being TRBD1 (5 bases). Germline V gives CDR1 SNHLY, CDR2 FYNNEI. The CDR3 length is 13 residues. Trimming pared 4 bases from V and 2 bases from J, leaving 8 bases between. The CDR3 here is CASSGQLNYGYTF. In DNA, the CDR3 is TGTGCCAGCAGTGGACAGCTAAACTATGGCTACACCTTC.

As for this clone: Other nucleotide sequences from this sample produce the same CDR3. The chain uses TRBV6-6 and TRBJ2-1, with a tentative D call TRBD2 (5 bases). V dropped 2 bases and J dropped 0 bases, with 8 bases sitting between them. The CDR3 is made up of 15 amino acids. The germline gives CDR1 MNHNY, CDR2 SVGAGI (reference sequence). The CDR3, as DNA: TGTGCCAGCAGTTACGGAGGTAGCTCCTACAATGAGCAGTTCTTC. It specifies CASSYGGSSYNEQFF.

The V and J genes are TRBV2 and TRBJ1-1, with 9 nucleotides matching TRBD1. In germline, CDR1 is SNHLY, CDR2 FYNNEI. The trim removed 10 bases at V and 1 base at J, leaving 4 bases unmatched. There are 13 residues in the CDR3. Written as DNA, the CDR3 is TGTGCCACCGGGACAGGGACGAACACTGAAGCTTTCTTT. Translated: CATGTGTNTEAFF. Using reference TRBV2 and TRBJ1-1 for the parts outside the CDR3, the full variable domain is EPEVTQTPSHQVTQMGQEVILRCVPISNHLYFYWYRQILGQKVEFLVSFYNNEISEKSEIFDDQFSVERPDGSNFTLKIRSTKLEDSAMYFCATGTGTNTEAFFGQGTRLTVV.

This chain links TRBV2 with TRBJ1-1; 7 bases match TRBD1. The CDR3 loop spans 15 amino acids. V trimming: 5 bases; J trimming: 4 bases; junction bases outside the gene matches: 10. Per the germline V gene, CDR1 is SNHLY and CDR2 is FYNNEI. The CDR3 DNA reads as TGTGCCAGCAGTATACGACAGGGCCAAGGCACTGAAGCTTTCTTT. This translates into CASSIRQGQGTEAFF.

The V call is TRBV5-6, the J call TRBJ2-1, with TRBD2 matching 12 bases. V gave up 4 bases and J gave up 9 bases; unmatched junction bases: 5. Germline V gene data show CDR1 as SGHDT and CDR2 as YYEEEE. CDR3 length: 14 amino acids. CDR3 amino acids: CASSPSGRAIEQFF. Here the CDR3 DNA reads TGTGCCAGCAGCCCTAGCGGGAGGGCCATTGAGCAGTTCTTC.

CDR3 amino acids: CASSLGGTAYEQYF. For the CDR3, the DNA is TGCGCCAGCAGCTTGGGGGGGACAGCCTACGAGCAGTACTTC. The rearrangement links TRBV5-1 to TRBJ2-7; the match to TRBD1 covers 7 bases. Germline assignment: CDR1 SGHRS and CDR2 YFSETQ. J lost 2 bases, V lost 0 bases, and 2 bases had no gene match. The CDR3 covers 14 residues.

This rearrangement joins TRBV5-6 to TRBJ1-1; D is ambiguous. This CDR3 has 14 residues. Germline loops: CDR1 SGHDT, CDR2 YYEEEE. Trimming took off 0 bases at V and 0 bases at J, with 6 bases between the two ends. CDR3 in DNA: TGTGCCAGCAGCTTGGTGTCCGTGAACACTGAAGCTTTCTTT. Translation: CASSLVSVNTEAFF.

J is TRBJ1-2 and V is TRBV19; D remains ambiguous. The germline V and J ends were trimmed by 5 bases and 4 bases, with 17 bases remaining between them. CDR3 length equals 15 residues. Germline V gene data show CDR1 as LNHDA and CDR2 as SQIVND (reference sequence). The CDR3 DNA is TGTGCCAGTAGTCCCCGGAGGGAGGGAGTCTATGGCTACACCTTC. Its translation: CASSPRREGVYGYTF.

The chain couples TRBV6-5 to TRBJ1-4; D is unclear. Trimming left V 10 bases short and J 8 bases short, with 17 bases between. The CDR3 loop spans 13 amino acids. CDR1 and CDR2 (germline): MNHEY, SVGAGI. The CDR3 sequence is CATPGFFPEKLFF. The DNA for the CDR3 is TGTGCCACCCCGGGTTTCTTTCCGGAAAAACTGTTTTTT.

This chain joins TRBV2 and TRBJ1-2, with 10 bases that match TRBD1. Germline loops: CDR1 SNHLY, CDR2 FYNNEI. The CDR3 totals 15 residues. Trimming took 6 bases from V and 2 from J; bases not matched to a gene: 6. The CDR3: CASSQMDRGNYGYTF. The CDR3 nucleotides read TGTGCCAGCAGCCAGATGGACAGGGGGAACTATGGCTACACCTTC.

The chain uses TRBV5-6 and TRBJ2-5; TRBD1 aligns across 12 bases. Germline V lookup: CDR1 SGHDT, CDR2 YYEEEE. With V trimmed by 4 bases and J by 4 bases, 5 bases remained unmatched. This CDR3 is 15 amino acids long. As DNA, the CDR3 is TGTGCCAGCAGCATGGGACAGGGGGCTGTAGAGACCCAGTACTTC. It encodes CASSMGQGAVETQYF.

In this sample, this clone turned up once. This chain connects TRBV2 to TRBJ1-4; D remains unclear. Germline loops: CDR1 SNHLY, CDR2 FYNNEI. V was trimmed by 5 bases and J by 0 bases, leaving 7 bases between them. This CDR3 spans 14 amino acids. CDR3 nucleotides: TGTGCCAGCAGTTTAACAGCAACTAATGAAAAACTGTTTTTT. Residues: CASSLTATNEKLFF.

The chain has TRBV5-6 and TRBJ2-1; 14 bases fit TRBD2. The CDR3 has 18 amino acids. Germline assignment: CDR1 SGHDT and CDR2 YYEEEE. The junction had 12 bases not matched to a gene; V was cut back by 5 bases and J by 5 bases. CDR3 in DNA: TGTGCCAGCAGTATGGGACTAGCGGGGGCCCGTCGGGACAATGAGCAGTTCTTC. Protein sequence: CASSMGLAGARRDNEQFF.

The CDR3, as DNA: TGTGCCAGCAGCCCGAGCAGTCAGGGTATCTCCTACGAGCAGTACTTC. It encodes CASSPSSQGISYEQYF. This chain joins TRBV9 and TRBJ2-7; weak D call: TRBD1 (5 bases). CDR1 and CDR2 from the germline V gene are SGDLS and YYNGEE. CDR3 size: 16 residues. V dropped 4 bases and J dropped 0 bases, with 17 bases sitting between them.

V is TRBV9 and J is TRBJ1-3; 9 bases agree with TRBD1. The CDR3 is 16 residues long. V was clipped by 0 bases and J by 4 bases; unmatched bases: 5. The germline CDR1 and CDR2 sequences are SGDLS and YYNGEE. CDR3 sequence reads: CASSVGWTGVGNTIYF. The CDR3 coding sequence is TGTGCCAGCAGCGTAGGGTGGACAGGGGTGGGAAACACCATATATTTT.

The chain recombines TRBV3-1 (or the pseudogene TRBV3-2) with TRBJ2-5, with D possibly matching TRBD1 (5 bases). The CDR3 runs to 13 residues. The germline CDR1 and CDR2 sequences are LGHDT and YNNKEL (reference sequence). Deletions cut 8 bases from V and 5 bases from J, with 15 bases between. This chain's CDR3 is CASGFTGSETQYF. Written as DNA, the CDR3 is TGTGCCAGCGGCTTCACAGGTTCGGAGACCCAGTACTTC.

The chain uses TRBV15 and TRBJ1-5; D may be TRBD1 (6 bases). Trimming took 5 bases from V and 0 from J, leaving 23 bases between them. CDR3 length equals 19 residues. CDR1 LNHNV and CDR2 YYDKDF come from the germline V gene (reference sequence). The CDR3 DNA follows: TGTGCCACCAGCGGACCCACTCACGGGACACCTTATAGCAATCAGCCCCAGCATTTT. Residues: CATSGPTHGTPYSNQPQHF.

This chain uses TRBV19 with TRBJ1-1, with 9 bases identical to TRBD1. CDR3 size: 14 residues. The V gene end was trimmed by 5 bases and the J gene end by 5 bases; junction bases not matched to a gene: 6. The germline gives CDR1 LNHDA, CDR2 SQIVND (reference sequence). The CDR3 here is CASSVTGGRTEAFF. The CDR3 DNA follows: TGTGCCAGTAGTGTTACAGGGGGCCGGACTGAAGCTTTCTTT.

The V gene is TRBV4-1, the J gene TRBJ2-3, with D tentatively TRBD1 (5 bases). Germline V gene data show CDR1 as MGHRA and CDR2 as YSYEKL. Trimming removed 1 base from V and 4 bases from J, with 9 bases in between. The CDR3 is 14 residues long. CDR3 in DNA: TGCGCCAGCAGCCAAGGCAGGGCCCCAGATACGCAGTATTTT. Its translation is CASSQGRAPDTQYF.

In this sample, this clone turned up once. The chain combines TRBV12-3 or TRBV12-4 with TRBJ1-2; 8 nucleotides align to TRBD1. The CDR3 runs to 13 residues. Germline trimming cut 10 bases from V and 2 bases from J; bases unmatched to any gene: 6. The CDR3, as DNA: TGTGCCACCTCAGGGACAGGAAACTATGGCTACACCTTC. Encoded protein: CATSGTGNYGYTF.

The rearrangement joins TRBV5-4 to TRBJ1-6; 7 positions match TRBD1. This CDR3 region has 15 residues. Germline V gives CDR1 SGHNT, CDR2 YYREEE (reference sequence). V was pared by 0 bases and J by 7 bases, with 4 bases of the junction left unmatched. This CDR3 is CASSLDRTGNSPLHF. The CDR3 coding sequence is TGTGCCAGCAGCTTGGATAGGACAGGAAATTCACCCCTCCACTTT. The variable domain in full, completed from reference TRBV5-4 and TRBJ1-6, reads ETGVTQSPTHLIKTRGQQVTLRCSSQSGHNTVSWYQQALGQGPQFIFQYYREEENGRGNFPPRFSGLQFPNYSSELNVNALELDDSALYLCASSLDRTGNSPLHFGNGTRLTVT.

This clone was seen more than once but under ten times. The genes are TRBV6-1 and TRBJ2-7; D unclear. The germline V gene has CDR1 MNHNS and CDR2 SASEGT. CDR3 size: 14 residues. V lost 2 bases, J lost 3 bases, and 11 bases lay in between. This chain's CDR3 is CASSESELFYEQYF. CDR3 coding DNA: TGTGCCAGCAGTGAATCTGAACTTTTCTACGAGCAGTACTTC.

The chain carries TRBV9 and TRBJ2-2; 7 positions agree with TRBD2. V trimming: 7 bases; J trimming: 2 bases; junction bases outside the gene matches: 8. Looked up from germline, CDR1 is SGDLS and CDR2 is YYNGEE. CDR3 length equals 15 residues. The CDR3 reads CASRPSGINTGELFF. In nucleotides, the CDR3 is TGTGCCAGCCGCCCGAGCGGGATCAACACCGGGGAGCTGTTTTTT.

V gene TRBV19 combines with J gene TRBJ1-4; no clear D. Between the trimmed V and J ends, which lost 0 bases and 10 bases, there was a span of 15 bases. Per the germline V gene, CDR1 is LNHDA and CDR2 is SQIVND (reference sequence). The CDR3 length is 15 residues. CDR3 region: CASSIDRMPAGKLFF. Here the CDR3 DNA reads TGTGCCAGTAGTATAGACAGGATGCCGGCGGGAAAACTGTTTTTT.

This chain links TRBV19 with TRBJ1-4; D is perhaps TRBD1 (5 bases). Trimming stripped 5 bases from V and 8 bases from J, with 12 bases between. The CDR3 covers 13 residues. The germline CDR1 and CDR2 sequences are LNHDA and SQIVND (reference sequence). The CDR3 nucleotides read TGTGCCAGTAGTGACCAGGGTCACGAAAAACTGTTTTTT. Translating it yields CASSDQGHEKLFF. Drawing the rest from reference TRBV19 and TRBJ1-4, the complete variable domain is DGGITQSPKYLFRKEGQNVTLSCEQNLNHDAMYWYRQDPGQGLRLIYYSQIVNDFQKGDIAEGYSVSREKKESFPLTVTSAQKNPTAFYLCASSDQGHEKLFFGSGTQLSVL.

The V gene is TRBV7-9, the J gene TRBJ1-3, with D hard to call. The CDR3 has 13 amino acids. Trimming removed 4 bases at V and 5 bases at J, with 9 bases between. Germline CDR1 reads SEHNR; CDR2 reads FQNEAQ (reference sequence). The CDR3 here is CASSWRGRNTIYF. CDR3 coding DNA: TGTGCCAGCAGCTGGAGAGGCCGAAACACCATATATTTT.

The CDR3 is CASSQGLVAPNEQFF. The CDR3 DNA reads as TGTGCCAGCAGCCAAGGACTGGTAGCCCCCAATGAGCAGTTCTTC. The chain couples TRBV4-2 to TRBJ2-1; no clear D gene. CDR3 length equals 15 residues. From germline, CDR1 is LGHNA and CDR2 YNFKEQ. V was trimmed by 1 base and J by 6 bases, leaving 13 bases between them.

The chain carries TRBV3-1 (or the pseudogene TRBV3-2) and TRBJ2-3, with TRBD2 identical over 9 bases. The CDR3 loop spans 16 amino acids. CDR1 LGHDT and CDR2 YNNKEL come from the germline V gene (reference sequence). V trimming: 1 base; J trimming: 5 bases; junction bases outside the gene matches: 7. The chain's CDR3 is CASSQVQVTSGDTQYF. CDR3 bases: TGTGCCAGCAGCCAAGTCCAGGTGACTAGCGGAGATACGCAGTATTTT.